A selection of T cell receptor beta chains follows, all from one sample in a study of CD8+ T cells in alopecia areata. The data were produced by immunoSEQ multiplex PCR, yet TCRdb's version contains in-frame clones alone and is incomplete. The table lists about 200,000 clones, roughly three fifths of them singletons, with approximately 3.4% in the top ten. Material: CD4+ T cells sorted from blood, obtained at week 4, from a patient treated with tofacitinib. The receptors shown here come from a human donor with alopecia areata. The CDR3 runs from the conserved cysteine through the conserved F or W. D genes are given only for firm matches. Clone size is not always given. Where it is, it says once, few, many or a class for expanded clones.

TRBJ1-1 TRBV29-1 few NA TGCAGCGTTGGTGGAATGAACACTGAAGCTTTCTTT CSVGGMNTEAFF
TRBJ2-6 TRBV7-8 NA NA TGTGCCAGCAGCCCCGAGCTGATCAACGTCCTGACTTTC CASSPELINVLTF
TRBJ2-7 TRBV28 NA NA TGTGCCAGCAGCCTGGGGACAACCTACGAGCAGTACTTC CASSLGTTYEQYF
TRBJ2-5 TRBV7-6 few NA TGTGCCAGCAGCTTAGCGGGCAACCAAGAGACCCAGTACTTC CASSLAGNQETQYF
TRBJ1-1 TRBV30 NA NA TGTGCCTGGACCCTGGGGGGACTACCGTCTGAAGCTTTCTTT CAWTLGGLPSEAFF
TRBJ1-3 TRBV4-1 few NA TGCGCCAGCAGCCAAGGACACGGTGGAAACACCATATATTTT CASSQGHGGNTIYF
TRBJ2-5 TRBV6-1 few NA TGTGCCAGCAGTCGGGAAGGGGGAGAGACCCAGTACTTC CASSREGGETQYF
TRBJ1-2 TRBV4-1 NA NA TGCGCCAGCAGCCAAGGTCCAGTAGGCTTTGGCTACACCTTC CASSQGPVGFGYTF
TRBJ2-6 TRBV15 NA TRBD1 TGTGCCACCAGCGGGGACAGGGGTTCTGGGGCCAACGTCCTGACTTTC CATSGDRGSGANVLTF
TRBJ1-5 TRBV30 NA NA TGTGCCTGGAGTGTACAGTTAGATCAGCCCCAGCATTTT CAWSVQLDQPQHF
TRBJ1-1 TRBV5-1 NA NA TGCGCCAGCAGCTTCGGACGCCTGGACACTGAAGCTTTCTTT CASSFGRLDTEAFF
TRBJ2-5 TRBV4-1 few TRBD1 TGCGCCAGCAGCCCCCGTGGACAGGAACAAGAGACCCAGTACTTC CASSPRGQEQETQYF
TRBJ2-7 TRBV10-3 few TRBD2 TGTGCCATCCGGGGTAGCGGGGTAGCCTACGAGCAGTACTTC CAIRGSGVAYEQYF
TRBJ1-4 TRBV11-2 NA NA TGTGCCAGCAGCTCAGACGGTACAGGTGAAAAACTGTTTTTT CASSSDGTGEKLFF
TRBJ2-1 TRBV5-1 NA NA TGCGCCAGCAGCTTGGGTGGCCCGAATGGGAATGAGCAGTTCTTC CASSLGGPNGNEQFF
TRBJ1-1 TRBV29-1 NA NA TGCAGCGTTCGGATGAACACTGAAGCTTTCTTT CSVRMNTEAFF
TRBJ2-5 TRBV7-2 NA NA TGTGCCAGCAGCTTAGTCTACCAAGAGACCCAGTACTTC CASSLVYQETQYF
TRBJ2-2 TRBV7-9 NA TRBD2 TGTGCCAGCAGCAACAGACTAGCGGGGACTACCGGGGAGCTGTTTTTT CASSNRLAGTTGELFF
TRBJ1-2 TRBV6-5 NA NA TGTGCCAGCAGTTACTCGAAGGACCGCCATGGCTACACCTTC CASSYSKDRHGYTF
TRBJ2-7 TRBV10-3 NA NA TGTGCCATCAAAAGACACAGCTACGAGCAGTACTTC CAIKRHSYEQYF
TRBJ2-5 TRBV30 NA NA TGTGCCTGGAGTCTGGGGCCCCAAGAGACCCAGTACTTC CAWSLGPQETQYF
TRBJ1-5 TRBV28 NA NA TGTGCCAGCAGCCCTCATTTCTGGCCCTTGAGCAATCAGCCCCAGCATTTT CASSPHFWPLSNQPQHF
TRBJ2-2 TRBV29-1 few TRBD1 TGCAGCGTACAGGGGCCCGGGGAGCTGTTTTTT CSVQGPGELFF
TRBJ2-3 TRBV5-1 NA TRBD2 TGCGCCAGCAGCACCGGGACTAGCGGGGGGGCCGGCACAGATACGCAGTATTTT CASSTGTSGGAGTDTQYF
TRBJ1-1 TRBV7-2 NA NA TGTGCCAGCAGCTCACCAAGGGGGACACCTATTTTT CASSSPRGTPIF